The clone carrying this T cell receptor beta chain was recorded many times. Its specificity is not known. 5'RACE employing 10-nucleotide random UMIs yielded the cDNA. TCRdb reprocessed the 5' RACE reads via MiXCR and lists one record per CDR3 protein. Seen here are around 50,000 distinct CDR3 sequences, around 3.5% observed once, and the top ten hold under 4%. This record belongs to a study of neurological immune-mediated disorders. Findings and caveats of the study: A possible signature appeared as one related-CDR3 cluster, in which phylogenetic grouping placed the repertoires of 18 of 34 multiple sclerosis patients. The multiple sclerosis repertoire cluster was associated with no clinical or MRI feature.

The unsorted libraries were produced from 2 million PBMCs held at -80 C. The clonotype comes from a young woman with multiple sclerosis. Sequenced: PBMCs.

As DNA, the CDR3 is TGTGCCAGCAGCTTAGGCTTCGGCCCGGAGCTGTTTTTT. Its translation: CASSLGFGPELFF. The genes are TRBV7-6 and TRBJ2-2; the D is unclear. Germline V gene data show CDR1 as SGHVS and CDR2 as FNYEAQ. The length of the CDR3 is 13 residues. Between the trimmed V and J ends, which lost 1 base and 10 bases, there was a span of 10 bases.